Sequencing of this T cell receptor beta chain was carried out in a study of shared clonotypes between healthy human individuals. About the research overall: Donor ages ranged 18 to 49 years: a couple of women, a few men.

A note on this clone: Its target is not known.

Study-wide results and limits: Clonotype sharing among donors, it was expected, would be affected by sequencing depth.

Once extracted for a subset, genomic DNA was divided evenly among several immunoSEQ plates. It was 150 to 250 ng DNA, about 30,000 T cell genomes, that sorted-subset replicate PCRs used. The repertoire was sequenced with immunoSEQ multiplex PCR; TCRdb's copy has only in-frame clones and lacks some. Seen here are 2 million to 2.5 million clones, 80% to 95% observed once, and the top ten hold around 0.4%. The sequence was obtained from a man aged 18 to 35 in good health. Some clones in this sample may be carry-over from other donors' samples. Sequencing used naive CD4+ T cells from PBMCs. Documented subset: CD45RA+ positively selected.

CDR3 DNA sequence: TGTGCCAGCAGCGCCCGTCGGTTGGGCGGGAATACCTACAATGAGCAGTTCTTC. Its translation is CASSARRLGGNTYNEQFF. The chain carries TRBV7-2 and TRBJ2-1, with D perhaps TRBD2 (6 bases). There are 18 residues in the CDR3. The germline V gene encodes CDR1 SGHTA and CDR2 FQGNSA. With 5 bases removed from V and 2 bases from J, the gap between germline ends came to 22 bases.